The source of this TCR beta chain is a study of blood T cell repertoires in COVID-19 (TCRdb year 2020). For context, the study as a whole: The collaborator samples originated in the United States, Italy and Spain and spanned the acute and convalescent phases of COVID-19. The material from the prospective study consisted of cDNA or gDNA derived from T cells, B-cell-depleted T cells, or PBMCs. Subjects who had been exposed to COVID-19, were actively infected with it, or had recovered from it provided the deeply sampled blood TCRbeta repertoires that made up the dataset. The repertoires were released in a freely available public database intended as a resource for research on the immune response to SARS-CoV-2. The samples were drawn from the first 160 participants of the ongoing ImmuneRACE study and from 950 to 1,500 subjects provided by 6 global collaborators. Nearly every sample came with metadata listing a de-identified subject ID, COVID-19 status, age in years and sex. HLA class I and class II types, where available, came from metadata supplied by the sample provider rather than from assay-based typing. Overall results and qualifications from the work: The amount of clinical and demographic metadata varied by source and participant and was provided uncurated.

In Seattle, one collaborating source enrolled patients while the infection was active and tracked those patients longitudinally over the course of disease. Whole blood was collected in K2EDTA tubes by collaborating institutions according to the institutions' own protocols. Collaborator samples were shipped for TCRbeta analysis as frozen whole blood, isolated PBMCs, or DNA extracted from either sample type. TCRbeta CDR3 regions were amplified from genomic DNA by means of the immunoSEQ Assay, a bias-controlled multiplex PCR. On the study's bioinformatics: Within the assay, amplification of reference gene primers was used to estimate how many nucleated cells each sample contained. To quantify the absolute abundance of each unique TCRbeta CDR3 rearrangement, sequence reads were collapsed and filtered. Productive Simpson clonality was computed per sample as the square root of Simpson's diversity index over productive rearrangements. Not all clones reach the TCRdb copy of this immuneACCESS table, which keeps in-frame sequences only. Checked studies attribute under half of the gap to unresolved V genes and leave the rest unexplained. That table supplies the V and J calls and clone size; D and trimming were determined from the DNA. This sample holds almost 300,000 clones; around nine tenths were observed only once. The top ten hold around 10% of the sample.

Counted from cysteine to phenylalanine, this CDR3 has 14 amino acids. CDR3 DNA only is kept here, 42 bases in frame from base 1. From V the trimming removes 5 bases and from J it removes 4 bases, while the gene matches leave 5 bases of the junction unaccounted for. The CDR1 and CDR2 encoded by the germline V gene (reference sequence) are MNHEY and SMNVEV. On this clone itself: Its antigen remains unidentified. Base qualities are not provided; no much larger clone lies one nucleotide away.

The TCR comes from a woman in her twenties or thirties with COVID-19, enrolled during active disease. Recombination connected TRBV27 to TRBJ1-3; 7 junctional bases match TRBD1. Source material: peripheral blood. The CDR3 reads as follows: CASSPTGWGNTIYF. The nucleotides read TGTGCCAGCAGTCCGACAGGGTGGGGAAACACCATATATTTT.